Shown below are 16 T cell receptor delta chains from a single sample sequenced in a study of gamma-delta T cells after stem cell transplantation (dated by TCRdb to the mid-2010s). The library relied on RT-PCR. Instrument on record: Illumina MiSeq. Identical DNA sequences were merged into single rows after TCRdb reprocessed the public reads with CATT. For this sample the table gives 15,000 to 18,000 delta-chain clones, of which 9% to 9.5% were detected only once. The ten top clones hold roughly 60% of the sample. Specimen: gamma-delta T cells. Receptors were obtained from a human donor. It is not recorded whose cells these are; they may come from a transplant donor.

Worth noting for this clone: A far larger clone differs by one base, so this is likely a read error. The same CDR3 can be traced to other DNA sequences in this sample. The V gene is TRDV1, the J gene TRDJ2; 9 bases agree with TRDD3. With 5 bases clipped from V and 2 bases from J, the junction kept 27 bases outside the gene matches. This CDR3 has 23 residues. Germline V gene sequence: CDR1 TSWWSYY, CDR2 QGS. CDR3 region: CALGKGILLKYGGILDLTAQLFF. In DNA, the CDR3 is TGTGCTCTTGGGAAGGGGATCCTACTGAAATATGGGGGGATACTGGACTTGACAGCACAACTCTTCTTT.

Concerning this clone: A far larger clone differs by one base, so this is likely a read error. Other DNA variants within this sample encode the same CDR3. The CDR3 coding sequence is TGTGCTTGTGAAGGGCTTCTCCGGTCGGGGGATACTTCCACCGATAAACTCATCTTT. Protein: CACEGLLRSGDTSTDKLIF. This chain links TRDV2 with TRDJ1; 9 bases agree with TRDD3. The germline V gene has CDR1 GEAIGNYY and CDR2 EKD. The CDR3 totals 19 residues.

This clone was picked up a small number of times. V is TRDV2 and J is TRDJ1, with D possibly matching TRDD3 (5 bases). Trimming removed 0 bases from V and 1 base from J, with 29 bases in between. Germline loops: CDR1 GEAIGNYY, CDR2 EKD. This CDR3 has 21 residues. CDR3 protein: CACDTVEYNLLTGVLTDKLIF. The CDR3 DNA sequence: TGTGCCTGTGACACCGTTGAGTACAACCTGCTTACTGGTGTACTCACCGATAAACTCATCTTT.

This rearrangement joins TRDV2 to TRDJ1, with TRDD3 identical over 10 bases. CDR1 and CDR2 (germline): GEAIGNYY, EKD. The CDR3 is made up of 16 amino acids. V lost 3 bases and J lost 7; bases outside the gene matches: 13. The CDR3, as DNA: TGTGCCTGTGACCCCGTACGGGGGGATACGGCGGCTAAACTCATCTTT. Amino acid sequence: CACDPVRGDTAAKLIF.

The sample holds a few counts of this clone. The protein given by TCRdb reflects a much larger clone and differs at residue 9 from this DNA's translation, likely from a read error; the protein shown is the DNA's translation. The rearrangement joins TRDV2 to TRDJ1; 9 bases map to TRDD3. The germline CDR1 and CDR2 sequences are GEAIGNYY and EKD. V trimming: 0 bases; J trimming: 0 bases; junction bases outside the gene matches: 13. The CDR3 is 19 amino acids. CDR3 in amino acids: CACDTVPTAGGLYTDKLIF. As DNA, the CDR3 is TGTGCCTGTGACACCGTTCCTACTGCTGGGGGATTGTACACCGATAAACTCATCTTT.

Concerning this clone: Given a far larger clone just one base away, this is likely a sequencing read error. This sample also contains other DNA sequences that code for the same CDR3. This chain links TRDV1 with TRDJ1; TRDD2 might be the D (6 bases). The CDR3 consists of 24 residues. Per germline, CDR1 TSWWSYY and CDR2 QGS. The CDR3 here is CALGKALYPTWGVVMKLAARKLIF. The CDR3 DNA reads as TGTGCCCTTGGGAAGGCCCTATATCCTACTTGGGGAGTCGTCATGAAGTTGGCAGCGAGGAAACTCATCTTT.

This clone turned up a few times. The amino acid sequence in TCRdb belongs to a much larger clone and departs from this DNA's translation at residue 14, likely a sequencing read error; the sequence shown is translated from the DNA. The chain is built from TRDV2 and TRDJ2; D is tentatively TRDD2 or TRDD3 (7 bases each). Per germline, CDR1 GEAIGNYY and CDR2 EKD. The CDR3 is 19 amino acids. CDR3 loop: CACDRIPTRGMDLAAQLFF. The CDR3 nucleotides are TGTGCCTGTGACCGCATTCCTACCCGGGGGATGGATTTGGCAGCACAACTCTTCTTT.

This clone appeared a few times. A far larger clone is one nucleotide away, so this likely arose from a read error. This CDR3 is also generated by other DNA sequences in the sample. The chain couples TRDV2 to TRDJ1; D uncertain. Germline assignment: CDR1 GEAIGNYY and CDR2 EKD. The V end was cut by 3 bases, the J end by 0 bases, with 16 bases between. The CDR3 spans 16 residues. The CDR3 region is CACDALRGSDTDKLIF. In DNA form, the CDR3 reads TGTGCCTGTGACGCCCTTAGGGGCTCGGACACCGATAAACTCATCTTT.

With regard to this clone: The protein TCRdb gives is from a much larger clone and does not agree with this DNA's translation at residue 10, likely a read error; the protein shown here comes from the DNA. The chain is built from TRDV2 and TRDJ1, with 8 nucleotides matching TRDD3. Germline V gene sequence: CDR1 GEAIGNYY, CDR2 EKD. After removal of 0 bases from V and 2 bases from J, the junction contained 13 bases not matched to a gene. This CDR3 has 18 residues. In DNA, the CDR3 is TGTGCCTGTGACACCCTAAAATTACTGTGGGATACGACCGATAAACTCATCTTT. It yields the protein CACDTLKLLWDTTDKLIF.

Within the sample, this clone is hyperexpanded. Other DNA sequences of this sample code for an identical CDR3. The chain employs TRDV3 and TRDJ1; either TRDD2 or TRDD3 may fit D (6 bases each). The CDR3 has 14 amino acids. Trimming removed 5 bases at V and 5 bases at J, with 21 bases between. Germline CDR1 TVYSNPD, CDR2 GDNSRS (reference sequence). In nucleotides, the CDR3 is TGTGCCCTCTCCTCCTACGACCTGGGGGATAAACTCATCTTT. Its protein is CALSSYDLGDKLIF.

This clone was observed a few times. A far larger clone differs by one base, so this is likely a read error. In the same sample, other DNA sequences code for this CDR3. J is TRDJ1 and V is TRDV2, with 7 bases fitting TRDD3. From germline, CDR1 is GEAIGNYY and CDR2 EKD. The CDR3 spans 20 residues. CDR3 DNA: TGTGCCTGTGACACTCTACCTTCTAGGGCTGGGGGCTCGTACACCGATAAACTTATCTTT. Its protein product is CACDTLPSRAGGSYTDKLIF.

This clone was counted at least ten times. The amino acid sequence in TCRdb belongs to a much larger clone and departs from this DNA's translation at residue 11, likely a sequencing read error; the sequence shown is translated from the DNA. CDR3 loop: CACDTLKLLGGTTDKLIF. The DNA for the CDR3 is TGTGCCTGTGACACCCTAAAATTACTGGGGGGTACGACCGATAAACTCATCTTT. The chain combines TRDV2 with TRDJ1; 8 bases line up with TRDD3. The CDR3 extends over 18 amino acids. CDR1 and CDR2 (germline): GEAIGNYY, EKD. V lost 0 bases to trimming and J lost 2 bases; unmatched junction nucleotides: 13.

Turning to this clone: Within the sample, other DNA sequences also encode this same CDR3. CDR3 amino acids: CACDTGNLPTSPGLTTRYTLIF. The CDR3 bases are TGTGCCTGTGACACCGGCAATCTTCCTACGTCTCCTGGGCTCACTACGCGCTATACACTCATCTTT. The chain employs TRDV2 and TRDJ1; TRDD2 matches at 8 bases. The ends lost 0 bases at V and 10 bases at J; junction bases unmatched: 33. Per the germline V gene, CDR1 is GEAIGNYY and CDR2 is EKD. The CDR3 covers 22 residues.

The sample holds many counts of this clone. A far larger clone differs by one base, so this is likely a read error. The same CDR3 also results from other DNA sequences found in this sample. J is TRDJ1 and V is TRDV2; 12 bases align to TRDD3. The CDR3 is 21 residues long. Germline V gene lookup returns CDR1 GEAIGNYY and CDR2 EKD. J gave up 0 bases and V 0 bases, and 16 bases lay outside the gene matches. The chain's CDR3 is CACDTVTGGYNGTSYTDKLIF. The DNA of the CDR3 is TGTGCCTGTGACACCGTCACTGGGGGATACAACGGGACCTCGTACACCGATAAACTCATCTTT.

This clone has just a few counts. A far larger clone is only one base removed, so a read error is likely. The sample has other DNA sequences that encode this CDR3 too. The rearrangement joins TRDV2 to TRDJ1; 10 bases are shared with TRDD3. Unmatched junction bases numbered 20, after V lost 0 bases and J lost 5 bases. The CDR3 runs 20 residues. From germline, CDR1 is GEAIGNYY and CDR2 EKD. The CDR3 is CACDTVYQLVGDTTGDKLIF. CDR3 DNA: TGTGCCTGTGACACCGTTTACCAACTCGTGGGGGATACAACGGGTGATAAACTCATCTTT.

A note on this clone: This likely traces to a read error, being one base from a far larger clone. The same CDR3 can be traced to other DNA sequences in this sample. The chain has TRDV2 and TRDJ1; unclear D gene. The V and J ends lost 0 bases and 0 bases respectively, with 16 bases between them. Germline V gene lookup returns CDR1 GEAIGNYY and CDR2 EKD. The CDR3 consists of 17 residues. Here the CDR3 reads CACDTVRPKKYTDKLIF. The CDR3 coding sequence is TGTGCCTGTGACACCGTCAGACCCAAAAAGTACACCGATAAACTCATCTTT.